This T cell receptor (beta chain) was retrieved from a study of cytomegalovirus exposure and HLA in healthy donors (dated by TCRdb to the late 2010s). As for the study more broadly: The 670 or so repertoires of the first cohort and the approximately 110 validation repertoires were produced on the same platform, according to a later analysis. Besides the first cohort of more than 650 subjects, a separate validation cohort made up of 120 different subjects was used. The study aimed to test whether signatures of past pathogen exposure could be identified by cataloging public T cell receptors. To predict cytomegalovirus infection status, the study combined high-throughput TCR immunosequencing, statistical association of individual TCRs with disease status, and machine learning.

As encoded in the germline V gene (reference sequence), CDR1 is LNHDA while CDR2 is SQIVND. Reading from cysteine to phenylalanine, the CDR3 counts 13 amino acids. Of all the DNA, just the CDR3 is kept, 39 bases in frame from base 1. Trimming takes 3 bases from V and 6 bases from J, and the germline ends sit 11 bases apart. Points on this clone: No antigen is known for it. The record has no base qualities; no much larger clone is one base away.

General conclusions and limits of the study: In a later analysis, TCRs clustered in the first cohort were found to also tend to co-occur in the roughly 120 validation repertoires, with 90% to 95% of cluster scores above 0. Most TCR sequences were observed very rarely across donors, whereas some public TCRs were present in many individuals. Cytomegalovirus status was reported to be diagnosed by the classifier with high specificity and sensitivity in both the original and validation cohorts. The study listed 150 to 200 TCR beta chains as associated with cytomegalovirus. A few of the identified cytomegalovirus-associated TCR beta chains were confirmed in vitro to be specific for cytomegalovirus antigens. All 120 or so repertoires were used to score co-occurrence in the validation cohort in a later analysis, because that analysis had no HLA typing for the cohort. The authors suggested that the approach could potentially be generalized to other disease states and immunological phenotypes.

Libraries came from the immunoSEQ multiplex PCR assay. The study's processing was this. To diagnose cytomegalovirus status from the catalog of TCR beta chain sequences, a statistical classification framework was built. TCRdb took over this immuneACCESS table, retaining in-frame rearrangements with V and J assigned. Such tables are incomplete; in checked studies, under half of the missing clones stem from an unresolved V gene, and the remainder is unexplained. The DNA was the basis for D and trimming; V, J and clone size are from that table. Present in this sample are 140,000 or so clones, roughly 89% of which were seen just once. 4.5% of the sample is taken by the ten largest. Donors formed part of the validation cohort, which comprised over a hundred subjects and was distinct from the first cohort of some 700 subjects.

In this chain, TRBV19 is recombined with TRBJ1-1; a tentative D call is TRBD1 (6 bases match). The clonotype was recovered from a man aged 18 to 29 in good health and CMV-seropositive. Sequenced input: PBMCs. The CDR3 is CASSMGGGSEAFF. The nucleotide sequence reads as follows: TGTGCCAGTAGTATGGGAGGGGGATCTGAAGCTTTCTTT.